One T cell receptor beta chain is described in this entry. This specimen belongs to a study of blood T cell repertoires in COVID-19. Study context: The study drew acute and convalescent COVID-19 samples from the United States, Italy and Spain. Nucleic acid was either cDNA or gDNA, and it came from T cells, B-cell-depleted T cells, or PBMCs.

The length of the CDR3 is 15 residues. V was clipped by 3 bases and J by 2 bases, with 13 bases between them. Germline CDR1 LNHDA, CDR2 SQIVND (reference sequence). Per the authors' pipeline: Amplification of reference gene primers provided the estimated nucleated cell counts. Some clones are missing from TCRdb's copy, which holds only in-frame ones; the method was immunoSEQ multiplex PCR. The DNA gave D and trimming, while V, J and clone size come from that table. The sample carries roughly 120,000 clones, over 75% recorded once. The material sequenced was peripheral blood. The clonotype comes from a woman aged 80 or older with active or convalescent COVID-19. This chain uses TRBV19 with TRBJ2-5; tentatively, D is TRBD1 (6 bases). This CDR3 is CASSIRDRQQETQYF. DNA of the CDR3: TGTGCCAGTAGTATCCGAGACAGGCAACAAGAGACCCAGTACTTC.